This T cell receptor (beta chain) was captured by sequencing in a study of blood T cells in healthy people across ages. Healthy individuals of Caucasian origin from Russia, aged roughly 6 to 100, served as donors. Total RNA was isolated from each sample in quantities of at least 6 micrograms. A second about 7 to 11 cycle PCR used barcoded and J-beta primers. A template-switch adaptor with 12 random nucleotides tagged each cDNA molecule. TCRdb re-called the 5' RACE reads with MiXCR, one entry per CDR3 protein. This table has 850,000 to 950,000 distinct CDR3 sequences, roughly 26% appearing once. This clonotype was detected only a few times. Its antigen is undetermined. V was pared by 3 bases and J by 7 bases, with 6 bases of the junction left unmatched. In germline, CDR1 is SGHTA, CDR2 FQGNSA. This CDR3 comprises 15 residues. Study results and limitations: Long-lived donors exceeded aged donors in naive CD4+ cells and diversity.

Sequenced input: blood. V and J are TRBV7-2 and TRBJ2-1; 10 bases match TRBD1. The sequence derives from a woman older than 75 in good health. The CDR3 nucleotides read TGTGCCAGCAGCTTCCGGGGACAGGGGTTGAATGAGCAGTTCTTC. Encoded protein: CASSFRGQGLNEQFF.